This section outlines one TCR beta chain sequence together with its context. As yet, its antigen is unknown. This sample was included in a study of cytomegalovirus exposure and HLA in healthy donors. Background on the study: Later, an analysis reported that the 130 or so validation repertoires had used the same platform as the approximately 690 first-cohort repertoires.

V was clipped by 5 bases and J by 3 bases; unmatched bases: 5. The germline V gene has CDR1 MNHNS and CDR2 SASEGT. There are 15 residues in the CDR3. While the first cohort had 600 to 750 subjects, the donors belonged to the separate validation cohort of roughly 130 subjects. Regarding the study as a whole: Among TCR beta chains, those listed as cytomegalovirus-associated numbered more than 150.

TCRdb's table, derived via immunoSEQ multiplex PCR, lists solely in-frame clones and lacks some. Of 73,000 or so clones in the sample, over 90% were seen once. The sequenced material came from PBMCs. The sequence derives from a young woman in good health and CMV-seropositive. The chain combines TRBV6-1 with TRBJ2-1, with 9 bases that match TRBD1. The CDR3 nucleotides are TGTGCCAGCAGTAAACAGGGGGCCGACTACAATGAGCAGTTCTTC. It yields the protein CASSKQGADYNEQFF.